The 30 T cell receptor beta chains below were found in one sample sequenced in a study of blood T cell repertoires in COVID-19. Sequencing used immunoSEQ multiplex PCR; TCRdb keeps in-frame clones, though not all of them. Found here are around 200,000 clones, around 90% of them singletons; the top ten hold roughly 2.8%. The specimen was PBMCs or T cells enriched from blood (not recorded which). These receptors all come from a woman younger than 45 who had recovered from COVID-19.

The chain carries TRBV19 and TRBJ2-7; 7 bases are shared with TRBD1. Germline V gene data show CDR1 as LNHDA and CDR2 as SQIVND (reference sequence). There are 13 residues in the CDR3. Trimming at V came to 10 bases and at J to 0 bases, leaving 6 bases not matched to a gene. Written as DNA, the CDR3 is TGTGCCACTCATGGGACAGACTCCTACGAGCAGTACTTC. Translation gives CATHGTDSYEQYF.

This chain connects TRBV2 to TRBJ1-3; no clear D gene. V was pared by 5 bases and J by 0 bases, with 11 bases between. This CDR3 is 15 amino acids long. The germline V gene encodes CDR1 SNHLY and CDR2 FYNNEI. The CDR3 sequence: CASSPQRNSGNTIYF. The DNA for the CDR3 is TGTGCCAGCAGTCCACAGAGAAACTCTGGAAACACCATATATTTT.

V and J are TRBV18 and TRBJ2-7, with a possible D match to TRBD1 (5 bases). CDR3 size: 15 residues. V lost 3 bases, J lost 2 bases, and 14 bases lay in between. Germline values: CDR1 KGHSH, CDR2 LQKENI. The CDR3 sequence is CASSPQGVGTYEQYF. The CDR3 region has the DNA TGTGCCAGCTCACCTCAAGGGGTAGGGACCTACGAGCAGTACTTC.

The gene calls are TRBV19 and TRBJ1-3, with D uncertain. Germline V gene sequence: CDR1 LNHDA, CDR2 SQIVND (reference sequence). The CDR3 consists of 13 residues. Trimming pared 4 bases from V and 5 bases from J, leaving 9 bases between. The CDR3 DNA sequence: TGTGCCAGTAGTACCACGGGGAGAAACACCATATATTTT. The encoded protein is CASSTTGRNTIYF.

The CDR3: CASRTGAGELFF. For the CDR3, the DNA is TGTGCCAGTAGGACAGGGGCCGGGGAGCTGTTTTTT. The chain joins TRBV19 to TRBJ2-2, with 8 bases matching TRBD1. Losses at the gene ends were 6 bases for V and 6 bases for J; bases not matched to a gene: 0. Germline CDR1 reads LNHDA; CDR2 reads SQIVND (reference sequence). The CDR3 loop spans 12 amino acids.

This clone was detected once. CDR3 amino acids: CASSPLQGNQPQHF. In nucleotides, the CDR3 is TGCGCCAGCAGCCCACTACAGGGCAATCAGCCCCAGCATTTT. The rearrangement joins TRBV4-1 to TRBJ1-5; tentatively, D is TRBD1 (5 bases). Germline assignment: CDR1 MGHRA and CDR2 YSYEKL. This CDR3 comprises 14 residues. Trimming left V 4 bases short and J 2 bases short, with 9 bases between.

V and J are TRBV4-3 and TRBJ2-1; 7 nucleotides match TRBD2. The germline gives CDR1 LGHNA, CDR2 YSLEER. The CDR3 has 16 residues. J lost 2 bases, V lost 3 bases, and 7 bases had no gene match. CDR3 protein: CASSHGGSGAYNEQFF. The CDR3 region has the DNA TGCGCCAGCAGCCACGGCGGGAGCGGGGCCTACAATGAGCAGTTCTTC.

CDR3 in amino acids: CAISESALLSGANVLTF. DNA for the CDR3: TGTGCCATCAGTGAGTCCGCACTCCTTTCTGGGGCCAACGTCCTGACTTTC. The chain links TRBV10-3 to TRBJ2-6; D unresolved. The CDR3 extends over 17 amino acids. Trimming removed 0 bases at V and 1 base at J, with 10 bases between. Per germline, CDR1 ENHRY and CDR2 SYGVKD.

This clone occurred a few times. The chain joins TRBV5-4 to TRBJ2-7; possibly TRBD1 for D (5 bases). Germline V gene sequence: CDR1 SGHNT, CDR2 YYREEE (reference sequence). Deletions cut 1 base from V and 5 bases from J, with 16 bases between. The CDR3 covers 15 residues. This CDR3 is CASSLFPAGLNEQYF. The CDR3 DNA sequence: TGTGCCAGCAGCTTGTTCCCCGCAGGGCTCAACGAGCAGTACTTC.

The chain uses TRBV19 and TRBJ2-2; TRBD1 matches at 8 bases. Germline V gene lookup returns CDR1 LNHDA and CDR2 SQIVND (reference sequence). The length of the CDR3 is 16 residues. V was clipped by 1 base and J by 1 base; unmatched bases: 2. In nucleotides, the CDR3 is TGTGCCAGTAGTATAGTCGGGACAGGGAACACCGGGGAGCTGTTTTTT. Its translation: CASSIVGTGNTGELFF.

This clone was seen once. The chain employs TRBV4-3 and TRBJ2-5; 8 nucleotides line up with TRBD2. Germline V gene data show CDR1 as LGHNA and CDR2 as YSLEER. The CDR3 is 15 residues long. Trimming cost V 0 bases and J 5 bases; bases outside gene matches: 5. For the CDR3, the DNA is TGCGCCAGCAGCCAAGAATTTCGGGGGGGGGAGACCCAGTACTTC. Protein product: CASSQEFRGGETQYF.

The chain employs TRBV19 and TRBJ1-5, with D possibly TRBD1 on 5 matching bases. V lost 6 bases to trimming and J lost 3 bases, with 9 bases between them. Looked up from germline, CDR1 is LNHDA and CDR2 is SQIVND (reference sequence). This CDR3 is built from 13 residues. The CDR3 nucleotides read TGTGCCAGTAGACAGGCTAACAATCAGCCCCAGCATTTT. It is translated as CASRQANNQPQHF.

Only one count was recorded for this clone. This chain links TRBV18 with TRBJ2-7, with a weak D call TRBD2 (5 bases). Germline CDR1 and CDR2: KGHSH and LQKENI. Trimming pared 3 bases from V and 3 bases from J, leaving 15 bases between. This CDR3 is built from 15 residues. CDR3 protein: CASSPVIRRNYEQYF. As DNA, the CDR3 is TGTGCCAGCTCACCGGTTATAAGGAGGAACTACGAGCAGTACTTC.

This clone was observed once. The chain is built from TRBV5-4 and TRBJ2-3; 9 bases are shared with TRBD2. V trimming: 1 base; J trimming: 2 bases; junction bases outside the gene matches: 5. The germline V gene has CDR1 SGHNT and CDR2 YYREEE (reference sequence). This CDR3 region has 16 residues. The CDR3 loop is CASSLQRGATTDTQYF. The CDR3 DNA follows: TGTGCCAGCAGCTTGCAGCGGGGGGCTACCACAGATACGCAGTATTTT.

CDR3 in amino acids: CASSESSYGYTF. DNA for the CDR3: TGTGCCAGCAGTGAGAGTAGCTATGGCTACACCTTC. This sequence joins TRBV6-1 and TRBJ1-2; D not resolved. The V end lost 3 bases, the J end lost 4 bases, and 6 bases lay between the germline ends. The germline gives CDR1 MNHNS, CDR2 SASEGT. The CDR3 is 12 residues long.

V gene TRBV18 combines with J gene TRBJ2-2, with D tentatively TRBD2 (7 bases). Germline CDR1 KGHSH, CDR2 LQKENI. The length of the CDR3 is 15 residues. V lost 2 bases, J lost 5 bases, and 12 bases lay in between. CDR3 loop: CASSPRGGGTGELFF. CDR3 nucleotide sequence: TGTGCCAGCTCACCAAGGGGGGGCGGGACCGGGGAGCTGTTTTTT.

V is TRBV5-1 and J is TRBJ2-7, with 7 positions matching TRBD2. Germline-derived CDR1 and CDR2 are SGHRS and YFSETQ. V lost 8 bases, J lost 1 base, and 12 bases stayed unmatched. This CDR3 comprises 15 residues. CDR3 in amino acids: CASRIGTTGSYEQYF. The CDR3 DNA is TGCGCCAGTAGAATAGGGACTACTGGGTCCTACGAGCAGTACTTC.

The chain carries TRBV13 and TRBJ1-2; D may be TRBD1 (6 bases). Germline CDR1 PRHDT, CDR2 FYEKMQ (reference sequence). CDR3 length: 15 amino acids. Between the trimmed V and J ends, which lost 0 bases and 4 bases, there was a span of 12 bases. The DNA of the CDR3 is TGTGCCAGCAGCTTAGGACAGGGTGGGGTCTATGGCTACACCTTC. It encodes CASSLGQGGVYGYTF.

CDR3 loop: CASSPQEEAFF. CDR3 DNA sequence: TGTGCCAGCAGCCCACAGGAAGAAGCTTTCTTT. The gene calls are TRBV7-9 and TRBJ1-1; D possibly corresponds to TRBD1 (5 bases). This CDR3 has 11 residues. Trimming took 5 bases from V and 8 from J, leaving 9 bases between them. Germline V gene lookup returns CDR1 SEHNR and CDR2 FQNEAQ (reference sequence).

This clone is a singleton in its sample. The V call is TRBV3-1 (or the pseudogene TRBV3-2), the J call TRBJ2-5, with D possibly being TRBD1 (5 bases). Trimming left V 6 bases short and J 5 bases short, with 13 bases between. CDR1 LGHDT and CDR2 YNNKEL come from the germline V gene (reference sequence). The CDR3 has 13 amino acids. The DNA for the CDR3 is TGTGCCAGCAGTTGGACAAGAAGGGAGACCCAGTACTTC. This gives the protein CASSWTRRETQYF.

This clone was seen a single time. This rearrangement joins TRBV18 to TRBJ2-7; perhaps TRBD1 as D (6 bases). In germline, CDR1 is KGHSH, CDR2 LQKENI. Trimming left V 0 bases short and J 2 bases short, with 14 bases between. CDR3 length: 16 residues. CDR3 sequence (DNA): TGTGCCAGCTCACCACCCTCGGGACAAGGGACCTACGAGCAGTACTTC. It specifies CASSPPSGQGTYEQYF. Drawing the rest from reference TRBV18 and TRBJ2-7, the complete variable domain is NAGVMQNPRHLVRRRGQEARLRCSPMKGHSHVYWYRQLPEEGLKFMVYLQKENIIDESGMPKERFSAEFPKEGPSILRIQQVVRGDSAAYFCASSPPSGQGTYEQYFGPGTRLTVT.

The chain joins TRBV5-5 to TRBJ1-3; 10 bases are a match to TRBD1. V shed 0 bases and J 0 bases; nucleotides not matched to a gene: 9. Germline values: CDR1 SGHKS, CDR2 YYEKEE (reference sequence). This CDR3 is 19 amino acids long. The CDR3: CASSLARGQGKSSGNTIYF. CDR3 DNA: TGTGCCAGCAGCTTGGCCCGGGGACAGGGGAAGAGCTCTGGAAACACCATATATTTT.

The chain uses TRBV7-9 and TRBJ1-2; 8 nucleotides align to TRBD1. Looked up from germline, CDR1 is SEHNR and CDR2 is FQNEAQ (reference sequence). The CDR3 consists of 14 residues. V was pared by 5 bases and J by 0 bases, with 2 bases of the junction left unmatched. The CDR3 DNA reads as TGTGCCAGCAGCCCGACAGGGGCTAACTATGGCTACACCTTC. It specifies CASSPTGANYGYTF.

V and J are TRBV18 and TRBJ2-2; 9 nucleotides match TRBD1. V lost 0 bases, J lost 1 base, and 6 bases stayed unmatched. Germline CDR1 and CDR2: KGHSH and LQKENI. The CDR3 is made up of 18 amino acids. CDR3 nucleotide sequence: TGTGCCAGCTCACCACCATCACAGGGGGCGCGGAACACCGGGGAGCTGTTTTTT. This gives the protein CASSPPSQGARNTGELFF.

The chain links TRBV7-8 to TRBJ1-4; D may be TRBD1 (5 bases). Germline values: CDR1 SGHVS, CDR2 FQNEAQ. The CDR3 is made up of 15 amino acids. Trimming stripped 2 bases from V and 0 bases from J, with 7 bases between. CDR3 loop: CASSLLRATNEKLFF. CDR3 in DNA: TGTGCCAGCAGCTTACTCAGGGCAACTAATGAAAAACTGTTTTTT.

The V and J genes are TRBV19 and TRBJ1-6; weak D call: TRBD1 (6 bases). Trimming stripped 5 bases from V and 0 bases from J, with 11 bases between. Germline CDR1 LNHDA, CDR2 SQIVND (reference sequence). CDR3 length equals 16 residues. The CDR3 spells CASSWGRGSYNSPLHF. Here the CDR3 DNA reads TGTGCCAGTAGTTGGGGGCGCGGCTCCTATAATTCACCCCTCCACTTT.

In this sample, this clone turned up once. This chain connects TRBV6-5 to TRBJ1-1; 7 bases align to TRBD1. Germline CDR1 MNHEY, CDR2 SVGAGI. The CDR3 spans 12 residues. Germline trimming cut 10 bases from V and 3 bases from J; bases unmatched to any gene: 5. DNA for the CDR3: TGTGCCACCAAGACAGGGTACACTGAAGCTTTCTTT. It codes for CATKTGYTEAFF.

This clone was recorded once. The V call is TRBV18, the J call TRBJ2-1; D possibly corresponds to TRBD2 (6 bases). The CDR3 has 14 amino acids. CDR1 and CDR2 from the germline V gene are KGHSH and LQKENI. Trimming pared 4 bases from V and 6 bases from J, leaving 13 bases between. The CDR3 reads CASSLLGEVNEQFF. The CDR3 coding sequence is TGTGCCAGCTCACTGTTGGGGGAGGTCAATGAGCAGTTCTTC.

The V call is TRBV11-2, the J call TRBJ2-7, with D perhaps TRBD1 (6 bases). The CDR3 is 17 amino acids. The germline V gene encodes CDR1 SGHAT and CDR2 FQNNGV. Trimming took off 2 bases at V and 0 bases at J, with 17 bases between the two ends. The DNA of the CDR3 is TGTGCCAGCAGCTTAAGGGGGTTCGGCCAATTCTCCTACGAGCAGTACTTC. This gives the protein CASSLRGFGQFSYEQYF.

This clone was recorded a few times. This chain uses TRBV5-5 with TRBJ2-7, with D perhaps TRBD1 (6 bases). In germline, CDR1 is SGHKS, CDR2 YYEKEE (reference sequence). The V end lost 4 bases, the J end lost 1 base, and 15 bases lay between the germline ends. This CDR3 region has 15 residues. The CDR3 DNA reads TGTGCCAGCAGCCCCCGACAGGACCGATCCTACGAGCAGTACTTC. It encodes CASSPRQDRSYEQYF.